The following is a TCR beta chain sequence with its context. What it recognizes is unknown. Read data end 3 residues before the CDR3 end; the end is taken from the germline J gene. Only in-frame clones appear in the TCRdb table, and some are missing; sequencing was by immunoSEQ multiplex PCR. The listing contains roughly 40,000 clones. This sample was included in a study of T cells in women clearing cervical HPV infection. Looking at the study overall: Case blood drawn at lesion detection; control blood after infection cleared. Overall study results and limits: Repertoire richness, not evenness, was significantly elevated in CIN3+ cases versus controls.

V trimming: 6 bases; J trimming: 2 bases; junction bases outside the gene matches: 11. Germline CDR1 reads SNHLY; CDR2 reads FYNNEI. CDR3 length: 16 residues. The J gene is TRBJ2-3, the V gene TRBV2, with 7 nucleotides matching TRBD1. The sequence came from a woman aged 18-70 years with a cervical HPV16 infection that either progressed to CIN3+ or cleared (not recorded which). Input material: blood buffy coat. The CDR3: CASSSALGGNTDTQYF. The sequenced part of the CDR3 DNA is TGTGCCAGCAGCTCTGCGTTAGGGGGCAACACAGATACG.